This T cell receptor (beta chain) was retrieved from a study of OX40 agonist ivuxolimab in advanced cancers. On this clone: Its antigen is still unknown.

The timepoints at which blood was sampled were baseline, cycle 4 day 1, and cycle 7 day 1. Germline V lookup: CDR1 KGHSH, CDR2 LQKENI. This CDR3 contains 14 residues. V dropped 5 bases and J dropped 3 bases, with 10 bases sitting between them. TCRdb's table, derived via immunoSEQ multiplex PCR, lists solely in-frame clones and lacks some. The data contain roughly 66,000 clones, around 83% of them seen just once; the ten biggest clones take up approximately 2.3%. Whole-study findings and limits: The average count of expanded clones was higher among CD8+ T cells than among CD4+.

The sequencing used CD4+ or CD8+ T cells sorted from blood, collected in a trial of the OX40 agonist ivuxolimab. This chain joins TRBV18 and TRBJ1-4, with D perhaps matching TRBD1 (5 bases). The TCR originated in an adult with an advanced solid tumor such as melanoma, head and neck, liver or kidney cancer. This CDR3 reads CASSAGGPNEKLFF. As DNA, the CDR3 is TGTGCCAGCTCAGCTGGGGGTCCTAATGAAAAACTGTTTTTT.